A selection of T cell receptor beta chains follows, all from one sample in a study of vaccination and CD4 T cells after COVID-19. TCRdb re-called the PCR reads through MiXCR, storing one row per CDR3 protein. This repertoire shows under 12,000 distinct CDR3 sequences, roughly 65% found once; its top ten account for over 9.5%. Antigens of these TCRs are unknown. The sample was CD4+ T cells from blood, cultured in vitro. These receptors originate from a human donor who had recovered from COVID-19. Each CDR3 is given with its conserved first and last residue. Fields, in order: clone size, D gene, V gene, J gene, CDR3 protein, CDR3 DNA. The D gene is left open where the match is weak. Some rows have no size entry. The others give once, few or many, or a class for an expanded clone.

abundance: -
d_gene: TRBD2
v_gene: TRBV24-1
j_gene: TRBJ2-5
CDR3aa: CATSDSLAGGLETQYF
CDR3nt: TGTGCCACCAGTGATTCCCTAGCGGGAGGGCTAGAGACCCAGTACTTC

abundance: -
d_gene: -
v_gene: TRBV20-1
j_gene: TRBJ1-6
CDR3aa: CSARQLRAAYNSPLHF
CDR3nt: TGCAGTGCTAGGCAGCTAAGGGCAGCCTATAATTCACCCCTCCACTTT

abundance: few
d_gene: -
v_gene: TRBV7-9
j_gene: TRBJ2-7
CDR3aa: CASSDRQREQYF
CDR3nt: TGTGCCAGCAGCGATCGACAGCGCGAGCAGTACTTC

abundance: -
d_gene: -
v_gene: TRBV10-1
j_gene: TRBJ2-7
CDR3aa: CASGAILGEQYF
CDR3nt: TGCGCCAGCGGGGCTATTCTGGGCGAGCAGTACTTC

abundance: -
d_gene: -
v_gene: TRBV10-1
j_gene: TRBJ2-1
CDR3aa: CASSGGLAAYNEQFF
CDR3nt: TGCGCCAGCAGTGGGGGGCTAGCGGCCTACAATGAGCAGTTCTTC

abundance: -
d_gene: TRBD1
v_gene: TRBV6-2/TRBV6-3
j_gene: TRBJ1-5
CDR3aa: CASSAPGQNNQPQHF
CDR3nt: TGTGCCAGCAGCGCACCGGGACAGAATAATCAGCCCCAGCATTTT

abundance: once
d_gene: -
v_gene: TRBV28
j_gene: TRBJ1-6
CDR3aa: CASRGGGINSPLHF
CDR3nt: TGTGCCAGCAGGGGGGGGGGAATAAATTCACCCCTCCACTTT

abundance: once
d_gene: TRBD2
v_gene: TRBV7-9
j_gene: TRBJ2-7
CDR3aa: CASSLGGLVRGGGYEQYF
CDR3nt: TGTGCCAGCAGCTTGGGGGGACTAGTTCGAGGCGGTGGGTACGAGCAGTACTTC

abundance: once
d_gene: -
v_gene: TRBV27
j_gene: TRBJ1-2
CDR3aa: CASSRATSLGYTF
CDR3nt: TGTGCCAGCAGTCGGGCAACTTCACTTGGCTACACCTTC

abundance: -
d_gene: -
v_gene: TRBV7-9
j_gene: TRBJ2-7
CDR3aa: CAGGDATYEQYF
CDR3nt: TGTGCCGGCGGCGACGCGACCTACGAGCAGTACTTC

abundance: -
d_gene: TRBD1
v_gene: TRBV6-4
j_gene: TRBJ1-1
CDR3aa: CASSRQGSNTEAFF
CDR3nt: TGTGCCAGCAGTAGACAGGGGTCGAACACTGAAGCTTTCTTT

abundance: few
d_gene: -
v_gene: TRBV28
j_gene: TRBJ2-7
CDR3aa: CASIDGTASHSYEQYF
CDR3nt: TGTGCCAGCATCGACGGGACCGCCAGCCACTCCTACGAGCAGTACTTC

abundance: -
d_gene: -
v_gene: TRBV27
j_gene: TRBJ1-6
CDR3aa: CASSLSAPTHSPLHF
CDR3nt: TGTGCCAGCAGTTTATCTGCCCCCACCCATTCACCCCTCCACTTT